Listed here are 8 T cell receptor beta chains from one sample, sequenced in a study of control samples from healthy donors and cancer patients. Assay used: immunoSEQ multiplex PCR; TCRdb lists only in-frame clones, some missing. The table has 130,000 or so clones, 92% seen once. The specimen was blood. The receptor source for this set is a woman aged 45-59 years in good health.

This clone was observed once. The rearrangement links TRBV6-2 or TRBV6-3 to TRBJ1-2; D is unresolved. Trimming cost V 5 bases and J 8 bases, with 18 bases left between them. The germline V gene encodes CDR1 MNHEY and CDR2 SVGEGT. The CDR3 sequence is 14 residues long. Here the CDR3 DNA reads TGTGCCAGCAGTGATATGGCGAATCAACCAGGCTACACCTTC. Translating gives CASSDMANQPGYTF.

The chain recombines TRBV19 with TRBJ2-3; D tentatively fits TRBD1 or TRBD2 (5 bases each). The V gene lost 0 bases and the J gene lost 2 bases, with 15 bases spanning the gap. Germline CDR1 and CDR2: LNHDA and SQIVND (reference sequence). CDR3 length equals 17 residues. CDR3 region: CASSIEGTPKNTDTQYF. CDR3 sequence (DNA): TGTGCCAGTAGTATAGAAGGGACCCCAAAGAACACAGATACGCAGTATTTT.

V gene TRBV29-1 combines with J gene TRBJ1-1; D is uncertain. V lost 6 bases and J 8 bases, leaving 19 bases between the germline ends. CDR1 is SQVTM, CDR2 ANQGSEA, per germline. This CDR3 contains 13 residues. In nucleotides, the CDR3 is TGCAGCGTCTTGAGTGGCGGAGGGAACGAAGCTTTCTTT. Protein product: CSVLSGGGNEAFF.

This clone has just one count. V is TRBV28 and J is TRBJ1-1; 11 bases are shared with TRBD1. With 11 bases clipped from V and 4 bases from J, the junction kept 9 bases outside the gene matches. This CDR3 has 14 residues. Germline loops: CDR1 MDHEN, CDR2 SYDVKM. DNA of the CDR3: TGTGCCGCAAGGACAGGGGGCGCGGTCACTGAAGCTTTCTTT. Translating gives CAARTGGAVTEAFF.

The V call is TRBV28, the J call TRBJ2-5; TRBD2 might be the D (5 bases). The CDR3 extends over 12 amino acids. Germline V lookup: CDR1 MDHEN, CDR2 SYDVKM. V gave up 5 bases and J gave up 2 bases, with 6 bases separating them. The CDR3 here is CASSPGQETQYF. CDR3 sequence (DNA): TGTGCCAGCAGTCCGGGACAAGAGACCCAGTACTTC.

V usage is TRBV19 and J usage is TRBJ2-7; either TRBD1 or TRBD2 may supply D (5 bases each). Trimming left V 3 bases short and J 0 bases short, with 9 bases between. This CDR3 comprises 14 residues. Germline assignment: CDR1 LNHDA and CDR2 SQIVND (reference sequence). The CDR3 here is CASSITGTSYEQYF. For the CDR3, the DNA is TGTGCCAGTAGTATTACCGGGACCTCCTACGAGCAGTACTTC. The whole variable domain, remainder taken from reference TRBV19 and TRBJ2-7, is DGGITQSPKYLFRKEGQNVTLSCEQNLNHDAMYWYRQDPGQGLRLIYYSQIVNDFQKGDIAEGYSVSREKKESFPLTVTSAQKNPTAFYLCASSITGTSYEQYFGPGTRLTVT.

A word on this clone: Because the CDR3's place on the DNA is in doubt, the DNA is left out and the CDR3 is given as listed by TCRdb. The chain combines TRBV21-1 with TRBJ2-3; the tabulated D call, TRBD1, remains unverified against the DNA. TRBV21-1 is a listed pseudogene. From its first to its last residue, the CDR3 has 16 amino acids. CDR3 loop: CASSKTVGRGTDTQYF.

The gene calls are TRBV19 and TRBJ1-6, with TRBD1 matching over 7 bases. The CDR3 is 14 residues long. V lost 9 bases and J lost 7; bases outside the gene matches: 9. From germline, CDR1 is LNHDA and CDR2 SQIVND (reference sequence). The CDR3 DNA is TGTGCCAGCCTGGGGAGGGGGCTCAATTCACCCCTCCACTTT. Residues: CASLGRGLNSPLHF.